This T cell receptor beta chain derives from a study of siplizumab effects on memory and regulatory T cells. Germline V gene lookup returns CDR1 SGHNT and CDR2 YYREEE (reference sequence). Trimming removed 4 bases from V and 8 bases from J; junction bases left unmatched: 5. The CDR3 sequence is 12 residues long. Repertoires were generated with immunoSEQ multiplex PCR, while TCRdb's copy carries only in-frame clones and drops some. The sample comprises approximately 100,000 clones, roughly 92% of which are singletons, and approximately 0.61% rests with the top ten. This clone has only a few counts. Antigen specificity is unknown. Study observations and caveats: Unstimulated subsets contained matches for only a minor fraction of alloreactive clones.

The sequenced sample was Tregs sorted from blood. This chain joins TRBV5-4 and TRBJ1-1; 7 nucleotides agree with TRBD1. The sequence was obtained from a human donor in good health. The DNA for the CDR3 is TGTGCCAGCAGCCGGCCGGGACAGGAAGCTTTCTTT. It translates to CASSRPGQEAFF.